The 23 T cell receptor beta chains reported below all come from one sample, sequenced in a study of blood T cell repertoires in COVID-19. Profiled with immunoSEQ multiplex PCR; TCRdb holds only in-frame clones, not every one. The table lists hundreds of thousands of clones, less than 90% of them singletons. The specimen sequenced was peripheral blood. Every receptor here comes from a woman in her 70s with active or convalescent COVID-19.

This chain connects TRBV19 to TRBJ2-7; 7 bases are a match to TRBD1. Trimming cost V 1 base and J 0 bases; bases outside gene matches: 3. CDR1 LNHDA and CDR2 SQIVND come from the germline V gene (reference sequence). This CDR3 spans 15 amino acids. DNA of the CDR3: TGTGCCAGTAGTATAGTTGGGACAGTCTCCTACGAGCAGTACTTC. Translated: CASSIVGTVSYEQYF.

The genes are TRBV15 and TRBJ2-1; tentative D call: TRBD2 (6 bases). V was cut by 0 bases and J by 2 bases, with 11 bases left in between. Per the germline V gene, CDR1 is LNHNV and CDR2 is YYDKDF (reference sequence). CDR3 length equals 16 residues. The CDR3 nucleotides are TGTGCCACCAGCAGAGAGATAGCGGCACCCTACAATGAGCAGTTCTTC. Translation gives CATSREIAAPYNEQFF.

The V gene is TRBV20-1, the J gene TRBJ2-1, with 12 bases that match TRBD2. Germline CDR1 and CDR2: DFQATT and SNEGSKA (reference sequence). This CDR3 has 15 residues. V was clipped by 3 bases and J by 8 bases; unmatched bases: 8. This chain's CDR3 is CSASGASGRDHEQFF. The CDR3 nucleotides read TGCAGTGCTAGTGGAGCTAGCGGGAGGGACCATGAGCAGTTCTTC.

This clone was seen a single time. The genes are TRBV10-3 and TRBJ1-2; a possible D gene is TRBD1 (5 bases). The CDR3 sequence is 14 residues long. The germline V gene encodes CDR1 ENHRY and CDR2 SYGVKD. Trimming took 0 bases from V and 1 from J, leaving 6 bases between them. The CDR3 region is CAISESTDNYGYTF. The DNA for the CDR3 is TGTGCCATCAGTGAGTCGACAGATAACTATGGCTACACCTTC.

This clone was observed a few times. V gene TRBV3-1 (or the pseudogene TRBV3-2) combines with J gene TRBJ2-7; D uncertain. Per the germline V gene, CDR1 is LGHDT and CDR2 is YNNKEL (reference sequence). The length of the CDR3 is 15 residues. V lost 3 bases to trimming and J lost 6 bases, with 18 bases between them. As DNA, the CDR3 is TGTGCCAGCAGCCAGTCCTTCGGCCAGGTCGGCGAGCAGTACTTC. Its translation: CASSQSFGQVGEQYF.

The chain employs TRBV5-1 and TRBJ2-2; TRBD2 matches 9 bases. From germline, CDR1 is SGHRS and CDR2 YFSETQ. The junction had 0 bases not matched to a gene; V was cut back by 5 bases and J by 1 base. CDR3 length equals 14 residues. The CDR3 region has the DNA TGCGCCAGCAGGACTAGCGGGAACACCGGGGAGCTGTTTTTT. Its translation: CASRTSGNTGELFF.

V usage is TRBV5-6 and J usage is TRBJ2-3; D is ambiguous. Trimming stripped 8 bases from V and 1 base from J, with 8 bases between. The germline V gene encodes CDR1 SGHDT and CDR2 YYEEEE. The CDR3 sequence is 12 residues long. The CDR3 sequence: CASSVGTDTQYF. The CDR3, as DNA: TGTGCCAGTAGTGTCGGCACAGATACGCAGTATTTT. Full variable domain (missing parts from reference TRBV5-6 and TRBJ2-3): DAGVTQSPTHLIKTRGQQVTLRCSPKSGHDTVSWYQQALGQGPQFIFQYYEEEERQRGNFPDRFSGHQFPNYSSELNVNALLLGDSALYLCASSVGTDTQYFGPGTRLTVL.

CDR3 in amino acids: CASRGQGENGYTF. CDR3 bases: TGTGCCAGCAGGGGACAGGGCGAAAATGGCTACACCTTC. The chain couples TRBV9 to TRBJ1-2; TRBD1 matches at 9 bases. CDR1 is SGDLS and CDR2 is YYNGEE in the germline V gene. The V gene end was trimmed by 5 bases and the J gene end by 6 bases; junction bases not matched to a gene: 5. This CDR3 is built from 13 residues.

This chain links TRBV7-2 with TRBJ1-1; 7 bases match TRBD1. From germline, CDR1 is SGHTA and CDR2 FQGNSA. The CDR3 is 15 residues long. Trimming at V came to 4 bases and at J to 3 bases, leaving 8 bases not matched to a gene. The CDR3 sequence: CASSSQGGRYTEAFF. The CDR3, as DNA: TGTGCCAGCAGCTCTCAGGGGGGACGGTACACTGAAGCTTTCTTT.

In this sample, this clone turned up once. The sample holds other DNA sequences that translate to the same CDR3. The chain combines TRBV19 with TRBJ1-6, with TRBD1 matching over 9 bases. The CDR3 totals 14 residues. Trimming at V came to 4 bases and at J to 10 bases, leaving 5 bases not matched to a gene. Looked up from germline, CDR1 is LNHDA and CDR2 is SQIVND (reference sequence). For the CDR3, the DNA is TGTGCCAGTAGTACCACAGGGGGCAACTCACCCCTCCACTTT. Its protein is CASSTTGGNSPLHF.

This clone was detected once. The chain recombines TRBV29-1 with TRBJ1-5; D is unclear. Trimming left V 4 bases short and J 0 bases short, with 10 bases between. The CDR3 contains 14 residues. Per germline, CDR1 SQVTM and CDR2 ANQGSEA. CDR3 coding DNA: TGCAGCGTTGGGGAGGGCTATAGCAATCAGCCCCAGCATTTT. Protein product: CSVGEGYSNQPQHF.

In its sample, this clone was seen a few times. In the same sample, other DNA sequences code for this CDR3. The chain joins TRBV18 to TRBJ1-5; 7 nucleotides align to TRBD1. J was trimmed by 3 bases and V by 1 base; bases with no gene match: 0. This CDR3 comprises 14 residues. The germline V gene has CDR1 KGHSH and CDR2 LQKENI. This chain's CDR3 is CASSPQGANQPQHF. The CDR3 region has the DNA TGTGCCAGCTCACCACAGGGGGCCAATCAGCCCCAGCATTTT.

This chain uses TRBV5-1 with TRBJ2-2, with 7 nucleotides matching TRBD1. The trim removed 1 base at V and 0 bases at J, leaving 3 bases unmatched. The CDR3 runs 16 residues. Germline assignment: CDR1 SGHRS and CDR2 YFSETQ. For the CDR3, the DNA is TGCGCCAGCAGCTTGAACACAGGGGCGAACACCGGGGAGCTGTTTTTT. This encodes CASSLNTGANTGELFF.

The chain employs TRBV7-9 and TRBJ2-1; D possibly corresponds to TRBD1 (5 bases). Germline V CDR1 and CDR2: SEHNR, FQNEAQ (reference sequence). Trimming shortened V by 4 bases and J by 6 bases, and 16 bases separated the two germline ends. The CDR3 runs 15 residues. The CDR3 nucleotides read TGTGCCAGCAGCTCCTTGGGCGACAGAGCCAATGAGCAGTTCTTC. Protein sequence: CASSSLGDRANEQFF. Full variable domain (outside the CDR3, taken from reference TRBV7-9 and TRBJ2-1): DTGVSQNPRHKITKRGQNVTFRCDPISEHNRLYWYRQTLGQGPEFLTYFQNEAQLEKSRLLSDRFSAERPKGSFSTLEIQRTEQGDSAMYLCASSSLGDRANEQFFGPGTRLTVL.

In DNA form, the CDR3 reads TGTGCCAGCAGCCGTACCCGGACAGGGCCCCACGAGCAGTACTTC. Translation gives CASSRTRTGPHEQYF. The chain combines TRBV27 with TRBJ2-7, with 8 positions matching TRBD1. J lost 5 bases, V lost 6 bases, and 12 bases had no gene match. CDR1 and CDR2 from the germline V gene are MNHEY and SMNVEV (reference sequence). There are 15 residues in the CDR3.

This clone has only one observation. V and J are TRBV9 and TRBJ2-1; 8 positions match TRBD1. Germline CDR1 SGDLS, CDR2 YYNGEE. The CDR3 spans 14 residues. The V segment lost 4 bases and the J segment 4 bases; nucleotides outside the gene matches: 4. In DNA form, the CDR3 reads TGTGCCAGCAGCTTGACAGGGGATTACAATGAGCAGTTCTTC. It is translated as CASSLTGDYNEQFF.

This chain joins TRBV4-2 and TRBJ1-4; 9 positions match TRBD1. Germline CDR1 LGHNA, CDR2 YNFKEQ. CDR3 length equals 16 residues. The J segment lost 5 bases and the V segment lost 1 base, leaving 5 bases of the junction unmatched. In DNA form, the CDR3 reads TGTGCCAGCAGCCAAGTAGGGACAGGGAAGAATGAAAAACTGTTTTTT. Translation gives CASSQVGTGKNEKLFF.

V usage is TRBV15 and J usage is TRBJ1-2; possible D gene TRBD1, 6 bases. Germline assignment: CDR1 LNHNV and CDR2 YYDKDF (reference sequence). The CDR3 extends over 16 amino acids. Trimming cost V 3 bases and J 4 bases, with 18 bases left between them. The CDR3 protein is CATSRVRGAPGYGYTF. CDR3 sequence (DNA): TGTGCCACCAGCAGGGTACGGGGGGCCCCAGGCTATGGCTACACCTTC.

The chain employs TRBV5-4 and TRBJ1-5; TRBD1 aligns across 10 bases. In germline, CDR1 is SGHNT, CDR2 YYREEE (reference sequence). This CDR3 contains 15 residues. Trimming cost V 3 bases and J 5 bases; bases outside gene matches: 5. CDR3 nucleotides: TGTGCCAGCAGCTCCCGGGACAGGGGATATCAGCCCCAGCATTTT. Protein: CASSSRDRGYQPQHF.

This rearrangement joins TRBV6-5 to TRBJ2-7; 11 nucleotides align to TRBD2. This CDR3 spans 13 amino acids. V trimming: 6 bases; J trimming: 2 bases; junction bases outside the gene matches: 0. Germline V gene lookup returns CDR1 MNHEY and CDR2 SVGAGI. The CDR3 DNA reads TGTGCCAGCAGGACTAGCGGGACCTACGAGCAGTACTTC. Encoded protein: CASRTSGTYEQYF.

The chain employs TRBV30 and TRBJ2-1; 7 bases line up with TRBD1. CDR1 is GTSNPN, CDR2 SVGIG, per germline (reference sequence). V lost 0 bases to trimming and J lost 8 bases; unmatched junction nucleotides: 7. The CDR3 spans 14 residues. In DNA form, the CDR3 reads TGTGCCTGGAGTGTACAGGGGCAAGGGGATGAGCAGTTCTTC. Translated: CAWSVQGQGDEQFF.

The gene calls are TRBV29-1 and TRBJ1-1; a possible D gene is TRBD1 (5 bases). The CDR3 sequence is 11 residues long. V lost 8 bases and J 7 bases, leaving 14 bases between the germline ends. Germline lookup yields CDR1 SQVTM and CDR2 ANQGSEA. The CDR3 is CSSGWGGEAFF. The CDR3 bases are TGCAGCTCTGGTTGGGGGGGTGAAGCTTTCTTT.

This clone was counted only a few times. The J gene is TRBJ2-7, the V gene TRBV5-1; the match to TRBD1 covers 11 bases. V lost 4 bases to trimming and J lost 7 bases; unmatched junction nucleotides: 13. Per germline, CDR1 SGHRS and CDR2 YFSETQ. CDR3 length equals 16 residues. CDR3 loop: CASSTGQGALPEEQYF. Here the CDR3 DNA reads TGCGCCAGCAGCACCGGACAGGGGGCCCTCCCCGAGGAGCAGTACTTC.